This TCR beta chain was sequenced for a study of beta chain features in type 1 diabetes. The germline V gene encodes CDR1 MNHNY and CDR2 SVGAGI (reference sequence). The CDR3 is 16 amino acids. The J segment lost 3 bases and the V segment lost 5 bases, leaving 8 bases of the junction unmatched. Expressed TCRB transcripts were sequenced after all isolated RNA was converted to cDNA. Sequencing was performed with immunoSEQ multiplex PCR; in TCRdb, only in-frame clones are kept and a portion is missing. Among about 160,000 clones, about 7.3% were seen once, and the ten largest hold 0.5% to 0.65%. This clone was seen a handful of times.

The chain employs TRBV6-6 and TRBJ1-5; 9 nucleotides agree with TRBD1. The sequencing input was central memory CD4+ T cells from blood. This receptor was obtained from a man between 18 and 29 years old in good health. The CDR3 spells CASSPGTGTLNQPQHF. CDR3 DNA: TGTGCCAGCAGTCCCGGGACAGGGACCCTCAATCAGCCCCAGCATTTT.